These 27 T cell receptor beta chains originate from one sample sequenced in a study of cytomegalovirus exposure and HLA in healthy donors. This table comes from immunoSEQ multiplex PCR, and its TCRdb copy is limited to in-frame clones, with some not included. The table lists 150,000 to 200,000 clones, around 81% of them singletons, with 2.8% in the top ten. Source material: PBMCs. These receptors all stem from a woman aged 18 to 35 in good health and CMV-seropositive.

This chain uses TRBV6-1 with TRBJ2-7, with D perhaps TRBD1 (6 bases). Germline V gene data show CDR1 as MNHNS and CDR2 as SASEGT. The CDR3 loop spans 13 amino acids. V shed 10 bases and J shed 1 base, with 14 bases lying between them. CDR3 amino acids: CATSSGQSYEQYF. For the CDR3, the DNA is TGTGCCACCTCATCCGGACAGTCCTACGAGCAGTACTTC.

This clone was seen a few times. This sequence joins TRBV7-2 and TRBJ1-4, with TRBD1 matching over 10 bases. This CDR3 has 14 residues. V gave up 3 bases and J gave up 7 bases; unmatched junction bases: 2. Germline lookup yields CDR1 SGHTA and CDR2 FQGNSA. The CDR3 spells CASSLTGGLEKLFF. CDR3 DNA: TGTGCCAGCAGCTTGACAGGGGGCCTTGAAAAACTGTTTTTT. Looking up the rest from reference TRBV7-2 and TRBJ1-4 gives the full variable domain: GAGVSQSPSNKVTEKGKDVELRCDPISGHTALYWYRQSLGQGLEFLIYFQGNSAPDKSGLPSDRFSAERTGGSVSTLTIQRTQQEDSAVYLCASSLTGGLEKLFFGSGTQLSVL.

The V gene is TRBV7-2, the J gene TRBJ2-5; 13 bases agree with TRBD2. The CDR3 covers 15 residues. V was clipped by 5 bases and J by 6 bases; unmatched bases: 6. CDR1 and CDR2 (germline): SGHTA, FQGNSA. In nucleotides, the CDR3 is TGTGCCAGCAGCCAGGGACTAGCGGGGACGAAGACCCAGTACTTC. Its translation is CASSQGLAGTKTQYF. The full variable domain, in which reference TRBV7-2 and TRBJ2-5 provide the parts outside the CDR3, is GAGVSQSPSNKVTEKGKDVELRCDPISGHTALYWYRQSLGQGLEFLIYFQGNSAPDKSGLPSDRFSAERTGGSVSTLTIQRTQQEDSAVYLCASSQGLAGTKTQYFGPGTRLLVL.

J is TRBJ2-1 and V is TRBV6-1, with D possibly matching TRBD1 (5 bases). The V end lost 3 bases, the J end lost 4 bases, and 10 bases lay between the germline ends. The CDR3 loop spans 14 amino acids. The germline V gene encodes CDR1 MNHNS and CDR2 SASEGT. The CDR3 sequence is CASSDQGRYNEQFF. In nucleotides, the CDR3 is TGTGCCAGCAGTGACCAGGGCAGATACAATGAGCAGTTCTTC.

This clone was picked up a small number of times. This sample includes further DNA sequences coding for the same CDR3. V is TRBV18 and J is TRBJ1-2; TRBD1 aligns across 11 bases. This CDR3 comprises 15 residues. In germline, CDR1 is KGHSH, CDR2 LQKENI. V was clipped by 3 bases and J by 1 base; unmatched bases: 1. Written as DNA, the CDR3 is TGTGCCAGCTCACCGGGGACAGGGGGTAACTATGGCTACACCTTC. Encoded protein: CASSPGTGGNYGYTF.

This clone was counted a single time. The V and J genes are TRBV7-8 and TRBJ2-7; 10 bases map to TRBD1. V shed 5 bases, J shed 6 bases, and the junction held 19 bases outside the gene matches. This CDR3 has 18 amino acids. Germline loops: CDR1 SGHVS, CDR2 FQNEAQ. The CDR3 reads CASSVPRSGGTGDGEQYF. The CDR3 bases are TGTGCCAGCAGCGTGCCCCGAAGTGGTGGGACAGGGGACGGCGAGCAGTACTTC.

The chain couples TRBV5-1 to TRBJ1-6; possible D gene TRBD1, 6 bases. The CDR3 is 17 amino acids. V lost 0 bases and J 2 bases, leaving 12 bases between the germline ends. Germline V gene sequence: CDR1 SGHRS, CDR2 YFSETQ. The CDR3: CASSLVLQGPYNSPLHF. In DNA form, the CDR3 reads TGCGCCAGCAGCTTGGTATTACAGGGCCCCTATAATTCACCCCTCCACTTT.

The chain carries TRBV12-5 and TRBJ1-1, with 7 bases that match TRBD1. This CDR3 spans 14 amino acids. The V gene end was trimmed by 6 bases and the J gene end by 1 base; junction bases not matched to a gene: 5. Germline V gives CDR1 LGHNT, CDR2 FRNRAP. The CDR3 sequence is CASGAGTANTEAFF. The CDR3 DNA reads as TGTGCTAGTGGAGCCGGGACAGCGAACACTGAAGCTTTCTTT.

This clone was found a few times. This rearrangement joins TRBV5-5 to TRBJ1-5; no clear D. Germline assignment: CDR1 SGHKS and CDR2 YYEKEE (reference sequence). The CDR3 length is 15 residues. V shed 5 bases and J shed 0 bases, with 12 bases lying between them. In DNA form, the CDR3 reads TGTGCCAGCAGACGTGACATATATAGCAATCAGCCCCAGCATTTT. This encodes CASRRDIYSNQPQHF.

This chain connects TRBV7-9 to TRBJ2-2, with TRBD1 matching 8 bases. The CDR3 runs 15 residues. With 5 bases clipped from V and 3 bases from J, the junction kept 5 bases outside the gene matches. Per germline, CDR1 SEHNR and CDR2 FQNEAQ (reference sequence). The CDR3 DNA reads TGTGCCAGCAGCCGCAGGGGGCTGGACACCGGGGAGCTGTTTTTT. Protein: CASSRRGLDTGELFF. The full variable domain, rest sourced from reference TRBV7-9 and TRBJ2-2, is DTGVSQNPRHKITKRGQNVTFRCDPISEHNRLYWYRQTLGQGPEFLTYFQNEAQLEKSRLLSDRFSAERPKGSFSTLEIQRTEQGDSAMYLCASSRRGLDTGELFFGEGSRLTVL.

A few counts support this clone. The chain joins TRBV11-2 to TRBJ1-5; D is perhaps TRBD1 (5 bases). CDR1 is SGHAT and CDR2 is FQNNGV in the germline V gene. Trimming removed 8 bases from V and 7 bases from J, with 18 bases in between. The CDR3 length is 14 residues. CDR3 amino acids: CASAPGLGTQPQHF. DNA of the CDR3: TGTGCCAGCGCCCCCGGACTAGGGACGCAGCCCCAGCATTTT.

The chain carries TRBV15 and TRBJ1-2; D is unresolved. The V and J ends lost 0 bases and 6 bases respectively, with 11 bases between them. Per germline, CDR1 LNHNV and CDR2 YYDKDF (reference sequence). The CDR3 totals 14 residues. The CDR3 region has the DNA TGTGCCACCAGCAGAGATAGAGGGTCCCATGGCTACACCTTC. Translating it yields CATSRDRGSHGYTF.

The V gene is TRBV10-1, the J gene TRBJ2-1, with 11 nucleotides matching TRBD2. The CDR3 length is 17 residues. V gave up 2 bases and J gave up 2 bases; unmatched junction bases: 5. The germline CDR1 and CDR2 sequences are WNHNN and SYGVQD (reference sequence). As DNA, the CDR3 is TGCGCCAGCAGTGAGAGAACTAGCGGGGGCCCCTACAATGAGCAGTTCTTC. Its translation is CASSERTSGGPYNEQFF.

Written as DNA, the CDR3 is TGTGCCAGCAGTCTACTAGCGGGGGGGGCAGATACGCAGTATTTT. Translating gives CASSLLAGGADTQYF. The chain has TRBV6-5 and TRBJ2-3, with 13 bases matching TRBD2. With V trimmed by 5 bases and J by 4 bases, 3 bases remained unmatched. CDR3 length: 15 residues. Germline V lookup: CDR1 MNHEY, CDR2 SVGAGI.

The rearrangement uses TRBV18 and TRBJ2-1, with D possibly TRBD2 on 5 matching bases. Germline-derived CDR1 and CDR2 are KGHSH and LQKENI. Trimming took 3 bases from V and 6 from J, leaving 12 bases between them. The CDR3 runs to 14 residues. CDR3 region: CASSPNRETNEQFF. CDR3 in DNA: TGTGCCAGCTCACCGAATAGGGAGACCAATGAGCAGTTCTTC.

This chain links TRBV6-6 with TRBJ2-7; 10 positions match TRBD1. V was pared by 7 bases and J by 3 bases, with 6 bases of the junction left unmatched. The CDR3 runs to 14 residues. The germline CDR1 and CDR2 sequences are MNHNY and SVGAGI (reference sequence). The CDR3 loop reads CASKPGQGIYEQYF. As DNA, the CDR3 is TGTGCCAGCAAGCCGGGACAGGGGATCTACGAGCAGTACTTC.

This clone appeared once. The chain has TRBV7-9 and TRBJ2-3; TRBD2 is a possible D gene (6 bases). The CDR3 runs 16 residues. The V gene lost 2 bases and the J gene lost 4 bases, with 16 bases spanning the gap. Germline values: CDR1 SEHNR, CDR2 FQNEAQ (reference sequence). CDR3 amino acids: CASSLIVRGGADTQYF. The CDR3 nucleotides are TGTGCCAGCAGCTTAATCGTAAGGGGAGGAGCAGATACGCAGTATTTT.

This clone was detected a few times. CDR3 in amino acids: CASSQQQNSPLHF. The DNA for the CDR3 is TGTGCCAGTAGTCAACAGCAGAATTCACCCCTCCACTTT. The chain has TRBV19 and TRBJ1-6; no definite D call. V was cut by 5 bases and J by 7 bases, with 9 bases left in between. Germline V lookup: CDR1 LNHDA, CDR2 SQIVND (reference sequence). CDR3 length: 13 residues.

The CDR3 reads CASSPRQGAGYEQYF. DNA for the CDR3: TGTGCCAGCAGCCCTCGACAGGGGGCGGGGTACGAGCAGTACTTC. The chain uses TRBV5-6 and TRBJ2-7; TRBD1 matches at 10 bases. The CDR3 extends over 15 amino acids. V gave up 4 bases and J gave up 4 bases; unmatched junction bases: 8. Germline lookup yields CDR1 SGHDT and CDR2 YYEEEE.

The chain couples TRBV28 to TRBJ1-1; 8 positions agree with TRBD1. CDR1 is MDHEN and CDR2 is SYDVKM in the germline V gene. Trimming took 5 bases from V and 1 from J; bases not matched to a gene: 6. The CDR3 is 15 amino acids. CDR3 loop: CASSSNRGRNTEAFF. In DNA form, the CDR3 reads TGTGCCAGCAGTAGCAACAGGGGGAGGAACACTGAAGCTTTCTTT.

The chain combines TRBV20-1 with TRBJ1-2; D might be TRBD1 (6 bases). The CDR3 consists of 11 residues. The V and J ends lost 3 bases and 8 bases respectively, with 10 bases between them. The germline V gene has CDR1 DFQATT and CDR2 SNEGSKA (reference sequence). The chain's CDR3 is CSASHRDGYTF. The CDR3 coding sequence is TGCAGTGCTAGCCACAGGGACGGCTACACCTTC.

The rearrangement links TRBV19 to TRBJ2-7, with D possibly matching TRBD1 (5 bases). CDR3 length equals 13 residues. Trimming shortened V by 9 bases and J by 0 bases, and 12 bases separated the two germline ends. Germline V gene data show CDR1 as LNHDA and CDR2 as SQIVND (reference sequence). The CDR3 sequence: CARFQDSSYEQYF. CDR3 bases: TGTGCCAGGTTCCAAGACAGCTCCTACGAGCAGTACTTC.

This clone showed up just a few times. The J gene is TRBJ1-2, the V gene TRBV27, with 7 bases aligning to TRBD1. The CDR3 length is 13 residues. V shed 6 bases and J 7 bases; nucleotides not matched to a gene: 8. Germline assignment: CDR1 MNHEY and CDR2 SMNVEV (reference sequence). CDR3 DNA sequence: TGTGCCAGCAGGGATACAGGGGTGGGTGGCTACACCTTC. Its translation is CASRDTGVGGYTF.

The V gene is TRBV6-4, the J gene TRBJ1-5; D is undetermined. Deletions cut 4 bases from V and 0 bases from J, with 13 bases between. Germline V gene sequence: CDR1 MRHNA, CDR2 SNTAGT. The CDR3 runs 16 residues. The CDR3 is CASSGGGGDSNQPQHF. The DNA of the CDR3 is TGTGCCAGCAGTGGAGGCGGAGGTGATAGCAATCAGCCCCAGCATTTT.

The V and J genes are TRBV11-3 and TRBJ2-7, with a weak D call TRBD1 (5 bases). Germline CDR1 and CDR2: SGHNT and YENEEA. CDR3 size: 16 residues. The germline V and J ends were trimmed by 0 bases and 3 bases, with 15 bases remaining between them. CDR3 in amino acids: CASSLDTAQVGYEQYF. In DNA, the CDR3 is TGTGCCAGCAGCTTAGATACTGCACAGGTCGGCTACGAGCAGTACTTC. Looking up the rest from reference TRBV11-3 and TRBJ2-7 gives the full variable domain: EAGVVQSPRYKIIEKKQPVAFWCNPISGHNTLYWYLQNLGQGPELLIRYENEEAVDDSQLPKDRFSAERLKGVDSTLKIQPAELGDSAVYLCASSLDTAQVGYEQYFGPGTRLTVT.

The chain is built from TRBV25-1 and TRBJ1-2, with TRBD1 identical over 8 bases. V shed 10 bases, J shed 5 bases, and the junction held 15 bases outside the gene matches. The CDR3 extends over 15 amino acids. Germline V lookup: CDR1 MGHDK, CDR2 SYGVNS. CDR3 bases: TGTGCCATTCCTAGTCGACAGGGGCAGGAGTATGGCTACACCTTC. This encodes CAIPSRQGQEYGYTF.

The CDR3 sequence is CASSYSLPESSPLHF. The CDR3 DNA reads as TGTGCCAGCAGTTACTCGTTGCCAGAATCTTCACCCCTCCACTTT. The rearrangement uses TRBV6-5 and TRBJ1-6; no reliable D call. The CDR3 has 15 residues. V gave up 0 bases and J gave up 9 bases, with 12 bases separating them. Germline V gene sequence: CDR1 MNHEY, CDR2 SVGAGI.